The 31 T cell receptor beta chains below come from one sample, sequenced in a study of CD8 T cells in Susac syndrome. RNA, at about 0.5 to 1 ug, was reverse transcribed with random hexamers. TCRdb recomputed calls from the immunoSEQ multiplex PCR reads with MiXCR, one row per CDR3 protein. The sample yields approximately 120,000 distinct CDR3 sequences, around 94% seen once. Sequencing was performed on CD8+ T cells from PBMCs. The receptors here all came from a human donor with Susac syndrome.

The chain combines TRBV30 with TRBJ1-1; D is uncertain. Germline lookup yields CDR1 GTSNPN and CDR2 SVGIG (reference sequence). Trimming stripped 4 bases from V and 4 bases from J, with 13 bases between. This CDR3 contains 13 residues. The CDR3 reads CAWTWGGVTEAFF. The CDR3 DNA is TGTGCCTGGACTTGGGGTGGGGTCACTGAAGCTTTCTTT.

V gene TRBV28 combines with J gene TRBJ2-5; TRBD1 agrees at 11 bases. This CDR3 comprises 15 residues. Trimming at V came to 6 bases and at J to 5 bases, leaving 8 bases not matched to a gene. CDR1 MDHEN and CDR2 SYDVKM come from the germline V gene. This CDR3 reads CASSYPDRGLETQYF. CDR3 DNA sequence: TGTGCCAGCAGCTACCCGGACAGGGGGCTGGAGACCCAGTACTTC.

This chain connects TRBV6-1 to TRBJ2-1, with TRBD1 matching over 8 bases. The CDR3 sequence is 17 residues long. Germline V gives CDR1 MNHNS, CDR2 SASEGT. The trim removed 5 bases at V and 5 bases at J, leaving 14 bases unmatched. The CDR3 sequence is CASSRFPDREADNEQFF. The CDR3 nucleotides read TGTGCCAGCAGTCGGTTCCCGGACAGGGAGGCAGACAATGAGCAGTTCTTC.

The chain joins TRBV27 to TRBJ2-3; D gene ambiguous. V lost 3 bases to trimming and J lost 6 bases, with 7 bases between them. The CDR3 totals 12 residues. Germline CDR1 is MNHEY and CDR2 is SMNVEV (reference sequence). The CDR3 here is CASSFARDTQYF. The CDR3 DNA sequence: TGTGCCAGCAGTTTTGCTAGGGATACGCAGTATTTT.

V is TRBV10-3 and J is TRBJ2-3; D possibly corresponds to TRBD2 (6 bases). Looked up from germline, CDR1 is ENHRY and CDR2 is SYGVKD. The length of the CDR3 is 13 residues. V was shortened by 9 bases and J by 3 bases, with 13 bases between the two germline ends. Here the CDR3 DNA reads TGTGCCATAGGGGACTCTGGGACAGATACGCAGTATTTT. Encoded protein: CAIGDSGTDTQYF.

V usage is TRBV14 and J usage is TRBJ2-3; possibly TRBD1 for D (5 bases). The V gene lost 2 bases and the J gene lost 5 bases, with 5 bases spanning the gap. The germline CDR1 and CDR2 sequences are SGHDN and FVKESK. CDR3 size: 12 residues. CDR3 nucleotide sequence: TGTGCCAGCAGCCAAAGGGGAGATACGCAGTATTTT. Encoded protein: CASSQRGDTQYF.

This clonotype was found once. The chain uses TRBV7-3 and TRBJ2-3; 11 bases fit TRBD2. After removal of 5 bases from V and 1 base from J, the junction contained 2 bases not matched to a gene. There are 15 residues in the CDR3. The germline V gene encodes CDR1 SGHTA and CDR2 FQGTGA. CDR3 region: CASSPLAGGTDTQYF. The CDR3 DNA is TGTGCCAGCAGCCCACTAGCGGGGGGCACAGATACGCAGTATTTT.

The chain links TRBV12-3 or TRBV12-4 to TRBJ1-4, with TRBD1 as a possible D gene (6 bases). This CDR3 has 13 amino acids. V lost 6 bases, J lost 6 bases, and 11 bases lay in between. DNA for the CDR3: TGTGCCAGCAGCCCTAGGGGGTATGAAAAACTGTTTTTT. It encodes CASSPRGYEKLFF.

The chain links TRBV5-1 to TRBJ1-2, with 8 positions matching TRBD1. CDR1 is SGHRS and CDR2 is YFSETQ in the germline V gene. This CDR3 contains 15 residues. V shed 0 bases, J shed 4 bases, and the junction held 5 bases outside the gene matches. CDR3 in amino acids: CASSLDQGAIYGYTF. The CDR3 DNA is TGCGCCAGCAGCTTGGATCAGGGGGCCATCTATGGCTACACCTTC.

The chain has TRBV28 and TRBJ2-5; 11 bases agree with TRBD2. J was trimmed by 5 bases and V by 0 bases; bases with no gene match: 8. Germline V gene data show CDR1 as MDHEN and CDR2 as SYDVKM. The CDR3 is 17 amino acids. This CDR3 reads CASSLWTSGAATETQYF. The CDR3 coding sequence is TGTGCCAGCAGTTTATGGACTAGCGGGGCAGCAACGGAGACCCAGTACTTC.

The chain has TRBV5-6 and TRBJ2-5, with D perhaps matching TRBD2 (5 bases). The CDR3 is 13 amino acids. The germline V gene encodes CDR1 SGHDT and CDR2 YYEEEE. Trimming left V 3 bases short and J 4 bases short, with 10 bases between. The CDR3 DNA follows: TGTGCCAGCAGCTCGAGCGGCGGAGAGACCCAGTACTTC. Protein: CASSSSGGETQYF.

This chain links TRBV11-2 with TRBJ2-7; D may be TRBD1 or TRBD2 (6 bases each). The CDR3 spans 15 residues. Germline CDR1 reads SGHAT; CDR2 reads FQNNGV. V was shortened by 0 bases and J by 5 bases, with 14 bases between the two germline ends. The CDR3 DNA follows: TGTGCCAGCAGCTTAGATTTTTCGGGGGCGGACGAGCAGTACTTC. Amino acids: CASSLDFSGADEQYF.

This chain uses TRBV19 with TRBJ1-1, with D possibly matching TRBD1 (5 bases). Looked up from germline, CDR1 is LNHDA and CDR2 is SQIVND (reference sequence). This CDR3 contains 12 residues. The V and J ends lost 3 bases and 6 bases respectively, with 8 bases between them. CDR3 sequence (DNA): TGTGCCAGTAGTATTCGGGGGGCTGAAGCTTTCTTT. It encodes CASSIRGAEAFF.

The chain is built from TRBV30 and TRBJ2-7; 9 bases line up with TRBD2. The V gene end was trimmed by 0 bases and the J gene end by 5 bases; junction bases not matched to a gene: 2. Germline CDR1 GTSNPN, CDR2 SVGIG (reference sequence). The length of the CDR3 is 13 residues. CDR3 coding DNA: TGTGCCTGGAGTGTAAGCGGGGGGAACGAGCAGTACTTC. This gives the protein CAWSVSGGNEQYF.

This chain uses TRBV5-6 with TRBJ2-7; D unclear. The CDR3 spans 13 residues. V lost 4 bases to trimming and J lost 6 bases, with 14 bases between them. CDR1 and CDR2 (germline): SGHDT, YYEEEE. The CDR3 DNA reads as TGTGCCAGCAGCCCAGGACGGGCCGGCGAGCAGTACTTC. Residues: CASSPGRAGEQYF.

The chain links TRBV29-1 to TRBJ2-3; possibly TRBD2 for D (5 bases). Looked up from germline, CDR1 is SQVTM and CDR2 is ANQGSEA. V was trimmed by 4 bases and J by 4 bases, leaving 12 bases between them. The CDR3 totals 13 residues. In DNA, the CDR3 is TGCAGCGTTGCTTTCGGGGTAGCAGATACGCAGTATTTT. It translates to CSVAFGVADTQYF.

This clonotype is a singleton in its sample. The chain employs TRBV11-2 and TRBJ2-7; no reliable D call. The CDR3 runs 12 residues. The germline gives CDR1 SGHAT, CDR2 FQNNGV. The V and J ends lost 1 base and 8 bases respectively, with 9 bases between them. Here the CDR3 DNA reads TGTGCCAGCAGCTTAGGGGCAGAAAAGCAGTACTTC. It codes for CASSLGAEKQYF.

The rearrangement uses TRBV30 and TRBJ2-2, with D possibly TRBD1 on 5 matching bases. Germline assignment: CDR1 GTSNPN and CDR2 SVGIG (reference sequence). The CDR3 is made up of 16 amino acids. Trimming removed 5 bases from V and 6 bases from J, with 22 bases in between. The CDR3 sequence is CAWEPGHTAGAGELFF. The CDR3 region has the DNA TGTGCCTGGGAGCCCGGACATACCGCCGGTGCCGGGGAGCTGTTTTTT.

This rearrangement joins TRBV6-6 to TRBJ2-2; no clear D. The CDR3 loop spans 14 amino acids. Germline values: CDR1 MNHNY, CDR2 SVGAGI (reference sequence). The ends were cut back, 5 bases at V and 7 bases at J, with 14 bases in the middle. The DNA of the CDR3 is TGTGCCAGCAGTGGGGTGGTGTTAGGCGGGGAGCTGTTTTTT. This gives the protein CASSGVVLGGELFF.

The chain carries TRBV7-9 and TRBJ1-2, with a possible D match to TRBD1 (6 bases). CDR1 SEHNR and CDR2 FQNEAQ come from the germline V gene (reference sequence). The CDR3 totals 16 residues. Trimming cost V 2 bases and J 6 bases, with 19 bases left between them. The CDR3 here is CASSLRGGQGLNGYTF. As DNA, the CDR3 is TGTGCCAGCAGCTTAAGGGGGGGACAAGGGTTGAATGGCTACACCTTC. The full variable domain, rest sourced from reference TRBV7-9 and TRBJ1-2, is DTGVSQNPRHKITKRGQNVTFRCDPISEHNRLYWYRQTLGQGPEFLTYFQNEAQLEKSRLLSDRFSAERPKGSFSTLEIQRTEQGDSAMYLCASSLRGGQGLNGYTFGSGTRLTVV.

The chain uses TRBV7-2 and TRBJ2-5; 9 bases are shared with TRBD2. The V segment lost 3 bases and the J segment 4 bases; nucleotides outside the gene matches: 9. The length of the CDR3 is 16 residues. Germline V gene data show CDR1 as SGHTA and CDR2 as FQGNSA. This chain's CDR3 is CASSFSSGAPGETQYF. CDR3 nucleotides: TGTGCCAGCAGCTTTTCTAGCGGGGCCCCCGGAGAGACCCAGTACTTC.

The chain links TRBV15 to TRBJ1-5; 9 bases match TRBD1. The CDR3 length is 15 residues. In germline, CDR1 is LNHNV, CDR2 YYDKDF (reference sequence). The trim removed 3 bases at V and 1 base at J, leaving 1 base unmatched. The DNA for the CDR3 is TGTGCCACCAGCAGCGGGACAGGGAGCAATCAGCCCCAGCATTTT. It translates to CATSSGTGSNQPQHF.

The chain links TRBV4-1 to TRBJ1-2, with 7 nucleotides matching TRBD1. The CDR3 has 14 residues. J gave up 5 bases and V 1 base, and 4 bases lay outside the gene matches. Per the germline V gene, CDR1 is MGHRA and CDR2 is YSYEKL. The CDR3, as DNA: TGCGCCAGCAGCCAAGGGGAGGGGGCGTATGGCTACACCTTC. Its protein is CASSQGEGAYGYTF.

The genes are TRBV15 and TRBJ2-1, with D tentatively TRBD1 or TRBD2 (6 bases each). Trimming cost V 1 base and J 6 bases, with 19 bases left between them. The CDR3 is 17 residues long. From germline, CDR1 is LNHNV and CDR2 YYDKDF (reference sequence). The CDR3: CATSRVAGEARGNEQFF. The CDR3 nucleotides are TGTGCCACCAGCAGAGTGGCCGGGGAGGCCAGGGGCAATGAGCAGTTCTTC. Looking up the rest from reference TRBV15 and TRBJ2-1 gives the full variable domain: DAMVIQNPRYQVTQFGKPVTLSCSQTLNHNVMYWYQQKSSQAPKLLFHYYDKDFNNEADTPDNFQSRRPNTSFCFLDIRSPGLGDTAMYLCATSRVAGEARGNEQFFGPGTRLTVL.

The V and J genes are TRBV6-2 or TRBV6-3 and TRBJ1-5; 7 nucleotides match TRBD1. Germline V CDR1 and CDR2: MNHEY, SVGEGT. CDR3 size: 15 residues. The junction had 4 bases not matched to a gene; V was cut back by 5 bases and J by 0 bases. The CDR3 region has the DNA TGTGCCAGCAGTCTACAGGGGTATAGCAATCAGCCCCAGCATTTT. Translating it yields CASSLQGYSNQPQHF.

The rearrangement joins TRBV3-1 to TRBJ2-3; D is possibly TRBD1 (5 bases). Germline CDR1 is LGHDT and CDR2 is YNNKEL (reference sequence). The length of the CDR3 is 14 residues. The germline V and J ends were trimmed by 1 base and 4 bases, with 9 bases remaining between them. The DNA of the CDR3 is TGTGCCAGCAGCCAAGTTGTAGGGGCAGATACGCAGTATTTT. Translated: CASSQVVGADTQYF.

This rearrangement joins TRBV6-4 to TRBJ2-3; tentatively, D is TRBD2 (5 bases). Germline loops: CDR1 MRHNA, CDR2 SNTAGT. Between the trimmed V and J ends, which lost 0 bases and 4 bases, there was a span of 8 bases. This CDR3 spans 14 amino acids. The CDR3 here is CASSDSASPDTQYF. The CDR3 nucleotides read TGTGCCAGCAGTGACTCGGCTAGCCCAGATACGCAGTATTTT.

The gene calls are TRBV24-1 and TRBJ2-1; D may be TRBD1 (5 bases). Trimming cost V 1 base and J 6 bases, with 6 bases left between them. Germline V gene lookup returns CDR1 KGHDR and CDR2 SFDVKD. The CDR3 contains 13 residues. The CDR3 region is CATSDLGANEQFF. CDR3 nucleotide sequence: TGTGCCACCAGTGATTTAGGGGCCAATGAGCAGTTCTTC.

The rearrangement uses TRBV5-1 and TRBJ2-2; tentatively, D is TRBD1 (6 bases). Germline V gene sequence: CDR1 SGHRS, CDR2 YFSETQ. The CDR3 spans 17 residues. V was cut by 2 bases and J by 8 bases, with 22 bases left in between. CDR3 nucleotides: TGCGCCAGCAGCTTTGTTACAGGGATAACTCTCTCGGGGGAGCTGTTTTTT. Amino acids: CASSFVTGITLSGELFF.

V usage is TRBV9 and J usage is TRBJ2-3; possible D gene TRBD1, 6 bases. V dropped 2 bases and J dropped 6 bases, with 19 bases sitting between them. The germline V gene has CDR1 SGDLS and CDR2 YYNGEE. The CDR3 spans 16 residues. The CDR3 spells CASSVSGTPTSDTQYF. The DNA for the CDR3 is TGTGCCAGCAGCGTCTCCGGGACACCAACATCCGATACGCAGTATTTT.

The chain combines TRBV5-4 with TRBJ1-2; 9 nucleotides match TRBD1. V lost 4 bases, J lost 8 bases, and 12 bases stayed unmatched. Germline V gene data show CDR1 as SGHNT and CDR2 as YYREEE (reference sequence). The CDR3 is made up of 15 amino acids. In DNA form, the CDR3 reads TGTGCCAGCAGCCCGATCGAACAGGGGGCGCGAGGCTACACCTTC. It codes for CASSPIEQGARGYTF.